These 4 T cell receptor beta chains originate from one sample sequenced in a study of blood T cell repertoires in COVID-19. Clones were read by immunoSEQ multiplex PCR, and TCRdb kept only the in-frame ones, dropping some. This table holds 150,000 to 200,000 clones, approximately 80% found once. The sample taken for sequencing was peripheral blood. Every receptor here comes from a woman between 35 and 50 years old with COVID-19, enrolled during active disease.

V gene TRBV7-8 combines with J gene TRBJ1-5; D not certain. Germline V CDR1 and CDR2: SGHVS, FQNEAQ. The length of the CDR3 is 14 residues. Between the trimmed V and J ends, which lost 3 bases and 2 bases, there was a span of 8 bases. CDR3 amino acids: CASSFSGGNQPQHF. CDR3 DNA: TGTGCCAGCAGCTTTTCCGGGGGCAATCAGCCCCAGCATTTT.

The genes are TRBV5-1 and TRBJ1-1; TRBD1 agrees at 7 bases. V dropped 1 base and J dropped 3; count of bases not matched to a gene: 3. The CDR3 length is 14 residues. The V gene's germline CDR1 is SGHRS and CDR2 YFSETQ. CDR3 in DNA: TGCGCCAGCAGCTTGACAGGGGATGACACTGAAGCTTTCTTT. This codes for CASSLTGDDTEAFF.

In its sample, this clone was seen once. V and J are TRBV27 and TRBJ1-1; D might be TRBD1 (6 bases). This CDR3 spans 13 amino acids. V shed 5 bases and J shed 11 bases, with 18 bases lying between them. Germline CDR1 is MNHEY and CDR2 is SMNVEV (reference sequence). The CDR3 sequence: CASSPLTGSAAFF. For the CDR3, the DNA is TGTGCCAGCAGTCCCTTAACAGGGTCGGCGGCTTTCTTT.

The V gene is TRBV4-2, the J gene TRBJ1-2; D is perhaps TRBD1 (5 bases). Germline loops: CDR1 LGHNA, CDR2 YNFKEQ. Trimming shortened V by 4 bases and J by 2 bases, and 11 bases separated the two germline ends. The CDR3 runs to 14 residues. In DNA form, the CDR3 reads TGTGCCAGCAGCCTCCGACAGAGAAACTATGGCTACACCTTC. Translation: CASSLRQRNYGYTF.